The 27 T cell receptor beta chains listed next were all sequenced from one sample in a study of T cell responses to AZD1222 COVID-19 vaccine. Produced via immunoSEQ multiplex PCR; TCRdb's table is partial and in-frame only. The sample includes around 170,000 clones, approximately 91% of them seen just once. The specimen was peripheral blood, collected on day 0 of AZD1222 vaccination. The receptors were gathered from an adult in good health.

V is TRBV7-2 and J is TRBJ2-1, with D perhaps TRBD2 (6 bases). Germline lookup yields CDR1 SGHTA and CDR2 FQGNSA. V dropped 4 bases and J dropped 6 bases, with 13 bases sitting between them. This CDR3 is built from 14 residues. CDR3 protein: CASSYRRAGNEQFF. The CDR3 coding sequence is TGTGCCAGCAGCTATCGGAGGGCGGGCAATGAGCAGTTCTTC.

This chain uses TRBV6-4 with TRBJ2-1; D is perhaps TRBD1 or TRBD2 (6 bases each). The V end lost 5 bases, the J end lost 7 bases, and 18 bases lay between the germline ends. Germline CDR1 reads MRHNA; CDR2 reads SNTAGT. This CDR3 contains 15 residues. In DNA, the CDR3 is TGTGCCAGCAGTCCCACAGGGAGGCGTGGGAATGAGCAGTTCTTC. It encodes CASSPTGRRGNEQFF.

CDR3 sequence reads: CASSLSFSRLSGNTIYF. CDR3 nucleotide sequence: TGTGCCAGCAGCTTAAGTTTCAGCAGGCTCTCTGGAAACACCATATATTTT. The chain joins TRBV11-2 to TRBJ1-3, with unresolved D. This CDR3 is 17 amino acids long. The germline V and J ends were trimmed by 2 bases and 0 bases, with 14 bases remaining between them. Germline V gene lookup returns CDR1 SGHAT and CDR2 FQNNGV.

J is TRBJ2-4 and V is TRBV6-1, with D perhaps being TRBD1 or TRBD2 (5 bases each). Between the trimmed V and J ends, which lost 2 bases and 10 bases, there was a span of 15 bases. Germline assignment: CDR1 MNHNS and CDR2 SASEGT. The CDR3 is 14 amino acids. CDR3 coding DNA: TGTGCCAGCAGTGAATTGGCAGGGAGATTTATTCAGTACTTC. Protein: CASSELAGRFIQYF.

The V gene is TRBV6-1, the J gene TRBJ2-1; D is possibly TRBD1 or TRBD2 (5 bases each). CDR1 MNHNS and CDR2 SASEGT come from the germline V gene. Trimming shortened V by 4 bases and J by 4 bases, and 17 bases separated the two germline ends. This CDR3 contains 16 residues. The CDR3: CASSAPVGTGYNEQFF. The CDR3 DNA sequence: TGTGCCAGCAGTGCACCCGTGGGGACGGGGTACAATGAGCAGTTCTTC.

The CDR3 spells CASSLADEQFF. Written as DNA, the CDR3 is TGTGCCAGCAGCCTTGCGGATGAGCAGTTCTTC. This sequence joins TRBV7-9 and TRBJ2-1; no clear D. Germline CDR1 is SEHNR and CDR2 is FQNEAQ (reference sequence). V was clipped by 5 bases and J by 8 bases, with 7 bases between them. This CDR3 has 11 residues. The full variable domain, rest sourced from reference TRBV7-9 and TRBJ2-1, is DTGVSQNPRHKITKRGQNVTFRCDPISEHNRLYWYRQTLGQGPEFLTYFQNEAQLEKSRLLSDRFSAERPKGSFSTLEIQRTEQGDSAMYLCASSLADEQFFGPGTRLTVL.

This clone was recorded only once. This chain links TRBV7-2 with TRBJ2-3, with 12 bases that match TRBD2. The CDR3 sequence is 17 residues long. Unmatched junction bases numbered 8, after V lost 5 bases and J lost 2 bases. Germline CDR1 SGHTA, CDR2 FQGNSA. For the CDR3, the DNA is TGTGCCAGCAGCCTCCGACTAGCGGGGGCGGACACAGATACGCAGTATTTT. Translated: CASSLRLAGADTDTQYF. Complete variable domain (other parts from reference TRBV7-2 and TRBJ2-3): GAGVSQSPSNKVTEKGKDVELRCDPISGHTALYWYRQSLGQGLEFLIYFQGNSAPDKSGLPSDRFSAERTGGSVSTLTIQRTQQEDSAVYLCASSLRLAGADTDTQYFGPGTRLTVL.

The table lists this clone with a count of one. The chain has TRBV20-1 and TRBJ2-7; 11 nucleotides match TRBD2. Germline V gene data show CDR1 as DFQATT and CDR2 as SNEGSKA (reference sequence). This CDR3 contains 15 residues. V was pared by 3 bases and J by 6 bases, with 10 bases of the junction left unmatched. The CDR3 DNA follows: TGCAGTGCTAGTGCCCCTAGCGGGAGGACGGGCGAGCAGTACTTC. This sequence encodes CSASAPSGRTGEQYF.

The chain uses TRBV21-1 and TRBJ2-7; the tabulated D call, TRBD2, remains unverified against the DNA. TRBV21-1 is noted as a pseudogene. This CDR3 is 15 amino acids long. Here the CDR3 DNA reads TGTGCCAGCAGCCTGAGCCGGGACTCAGACTACGAGCAGTACTTC. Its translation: CASSLSRDSDYEQYF.

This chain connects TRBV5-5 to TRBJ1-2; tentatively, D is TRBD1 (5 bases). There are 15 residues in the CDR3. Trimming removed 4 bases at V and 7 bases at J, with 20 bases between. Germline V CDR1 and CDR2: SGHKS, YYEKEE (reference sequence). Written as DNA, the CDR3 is TGTGCCAGCAGCGGGAGCGGATCAGGGATTTCTGGCTACACCTTC. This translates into CASSGSGSGISGYTF.

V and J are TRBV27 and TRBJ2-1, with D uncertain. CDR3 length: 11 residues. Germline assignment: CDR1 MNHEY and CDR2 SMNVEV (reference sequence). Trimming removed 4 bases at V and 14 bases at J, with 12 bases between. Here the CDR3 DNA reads TGTGCCAGCAGTTCGGGTCTGGAAGAGTTCTTC. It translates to CASSSGLEEFF.

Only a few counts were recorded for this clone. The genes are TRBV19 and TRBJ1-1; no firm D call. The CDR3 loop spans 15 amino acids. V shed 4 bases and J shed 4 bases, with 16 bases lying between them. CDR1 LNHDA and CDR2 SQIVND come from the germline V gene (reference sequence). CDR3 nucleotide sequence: TGTGCCAGTAGTACCTCTAACGAGGGAATCACTGAAGCTTTCTTT. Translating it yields CASSTSNEGITEAFF.

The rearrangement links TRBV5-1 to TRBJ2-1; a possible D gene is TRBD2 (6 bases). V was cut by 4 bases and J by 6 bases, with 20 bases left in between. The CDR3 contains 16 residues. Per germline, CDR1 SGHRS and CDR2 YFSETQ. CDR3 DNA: TGCGCCAGCAGCCCCCCACTCGTGACGGGGGTCAATGAGCAGTTCTTC. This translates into CASSPPLVTGVNEQFF. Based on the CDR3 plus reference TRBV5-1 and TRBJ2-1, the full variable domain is KAGVTQTPRYLIKTRGQQVTLSCSPISGHRSVSWYQQTPGQGLQFLFEYFSETQRNKGNFPGRFSGRQFSNSRSEMNVSTLELGDSALYLCASSPPLVTGVNEQFFGPGTRLTVL.

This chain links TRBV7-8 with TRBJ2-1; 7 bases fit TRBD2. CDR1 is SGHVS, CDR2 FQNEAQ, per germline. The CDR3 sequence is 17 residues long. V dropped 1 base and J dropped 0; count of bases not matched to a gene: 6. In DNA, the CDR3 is TGTGCCAGCAGCTTAGTTTGGGGGGGAAGCTCCTACAATGAGCAGTTCTTC. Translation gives CASSLVWGGSSYNEQFF. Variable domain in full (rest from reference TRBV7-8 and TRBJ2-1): GAGVSQSPRYKVAKRGQDVALRCDPISGHVSLFWYQQALGQGPEFLTYFQNEAQLDKSGLPSDRFFAERPEGSVSTLKIQRTQQEDSAVYLCASSLVWGGSSYNEQFFGPGTRLTVL.

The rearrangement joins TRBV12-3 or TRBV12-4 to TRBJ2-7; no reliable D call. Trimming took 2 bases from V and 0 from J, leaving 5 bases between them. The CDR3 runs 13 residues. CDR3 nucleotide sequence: TGTGCCAGCAGTTTACCCTCCTCCTACGAGCAGTACTTC. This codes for CASSLPSSYEQYF.

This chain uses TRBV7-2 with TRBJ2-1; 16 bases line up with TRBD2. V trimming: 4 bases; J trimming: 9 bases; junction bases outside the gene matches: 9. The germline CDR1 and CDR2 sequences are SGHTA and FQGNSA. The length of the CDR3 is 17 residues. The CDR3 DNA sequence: TGTGCCAGCAGCTCCCGCCCGGGACTAGCGGGGGGGCCTGAGCAGTTCTTC. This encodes CASSSRPGLAGGPEQFF.

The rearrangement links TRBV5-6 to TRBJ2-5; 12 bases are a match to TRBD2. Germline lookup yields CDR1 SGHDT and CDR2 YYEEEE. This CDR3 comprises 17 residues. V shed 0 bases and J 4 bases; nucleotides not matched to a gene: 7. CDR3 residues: CASSLGLAGAVGETQYF. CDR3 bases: TGTGCCAGCAGCTTGGGACTAGCGGGGGCTGTGGGAGAGACCCAGTACTTC.

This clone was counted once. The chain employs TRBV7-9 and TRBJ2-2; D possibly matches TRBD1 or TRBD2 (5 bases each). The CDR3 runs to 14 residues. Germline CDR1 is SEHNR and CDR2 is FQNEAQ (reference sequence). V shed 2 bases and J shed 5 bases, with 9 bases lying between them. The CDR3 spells CASSLRGPTGELFF. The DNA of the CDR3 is TGTGCCAGCAGCTTACGGGGACCTACCGGGGAGCTGTTTTTT.

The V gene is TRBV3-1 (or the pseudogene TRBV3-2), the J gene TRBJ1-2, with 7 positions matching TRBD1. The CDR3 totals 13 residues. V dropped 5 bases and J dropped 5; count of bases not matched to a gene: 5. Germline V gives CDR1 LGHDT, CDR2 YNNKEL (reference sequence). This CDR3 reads CASSKDRTYGYTF. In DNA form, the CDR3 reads TGTGCCAGCAGCAAGGACAGGACTTATGGCTACACCTTC.

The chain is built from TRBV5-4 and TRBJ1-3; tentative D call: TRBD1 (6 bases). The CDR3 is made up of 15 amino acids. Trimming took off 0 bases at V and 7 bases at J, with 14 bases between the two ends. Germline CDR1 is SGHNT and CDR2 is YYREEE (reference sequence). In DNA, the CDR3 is TGTGCCAGCAGCTTGGCTGGGGGGCCCCCCAACACCATATATTTT. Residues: CASSLAGGPPNTIYF.

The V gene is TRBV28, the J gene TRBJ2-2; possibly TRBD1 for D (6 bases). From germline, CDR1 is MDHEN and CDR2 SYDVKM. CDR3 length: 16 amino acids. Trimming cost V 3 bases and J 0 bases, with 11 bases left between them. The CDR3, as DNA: TGTGCCAGCAGTTTGTTCCCAGGGGCGAACACCGGGGAGCTGTTTTTT. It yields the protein CASSLFPGANTGELFF.

This CDR3 reads CASSPRGSAYGYTF. The CDR3 DNA reads as TGTGCCAGCAGTCCAAGGGGGTCCGCCTATGGCTACACCTTC. The chain links TRBV11-2 to TRBJ1-2, with TRBD1 as a possible D gene (6 bases). Trimming removed 6 bases at V and 4 bases at J, with 15 bases between. Germline V gene sequence: CDR1 SGHAT, CDR2 FQNNGV. The CDR3 length is 14 residues.

CDR3 in DNA: TGTGCCAGCAGACCCCAGACAGTTAGCAATCAGCCCCAGCATTTT. It codes for CASRPQTVSNQPQHF. This chain joins TRBV28 and TRBJ1-5; D perhaps matches TRBD1 (5 bases). The CDR3 is 15 amino acids. Deletions cut 6 bases from V and 0 bases from J, with 12 bases between. Germline V lookup: CDR1 MDHEN, CDR2 SYDVKM.

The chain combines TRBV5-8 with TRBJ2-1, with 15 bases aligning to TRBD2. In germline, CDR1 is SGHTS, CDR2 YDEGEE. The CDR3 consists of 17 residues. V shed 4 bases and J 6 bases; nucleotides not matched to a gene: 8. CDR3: CASSPERTSGRGNEQFF. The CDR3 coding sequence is TGTGCCAGCAGCCCCGAACGGACTAGCGGGAGGGGCAATGAGCAGTTCTTC.

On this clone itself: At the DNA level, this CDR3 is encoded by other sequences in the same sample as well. CDR3 nucleotides: TGTGCCAGCAGTTTAGGTCCCGAGCAGTACTTC. As protein: CASSLGPEQYF. This chain uses TRBV12-3 or TRBV12-4 with TRBJ2-7; D uncertain. Trimming took 1 base from V and 6 from J, leaving 4 bases between them. CDR3 length equals 11 residues.

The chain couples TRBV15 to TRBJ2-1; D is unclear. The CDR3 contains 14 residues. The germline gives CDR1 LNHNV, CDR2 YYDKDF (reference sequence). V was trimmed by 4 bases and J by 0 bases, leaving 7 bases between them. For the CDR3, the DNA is TGTGCCACCAGCAAGGCAGGCTCCTACAATGAGCAGTTCTTC. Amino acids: CATSKAGSYNEQFF.

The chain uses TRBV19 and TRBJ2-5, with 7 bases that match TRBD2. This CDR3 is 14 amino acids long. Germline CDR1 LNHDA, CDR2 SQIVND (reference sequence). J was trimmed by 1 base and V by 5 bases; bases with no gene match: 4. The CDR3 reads CASSWEGLQETQYF. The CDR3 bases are TGTGCCAGTAGTTGGGAGGGACTCCAAGAGACCCAGTACTTC. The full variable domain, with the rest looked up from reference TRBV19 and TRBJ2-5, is DGGITQSPKYLFRKEGQNVTLSCEQNLNHDAMYWYRQDPGQGLRLIYYSQIVNDFQKGDIAEGYSVSREKKESFPLTVTSAQKNPTAFYLCASSWEGLQETQYFGPGTRLLVL.